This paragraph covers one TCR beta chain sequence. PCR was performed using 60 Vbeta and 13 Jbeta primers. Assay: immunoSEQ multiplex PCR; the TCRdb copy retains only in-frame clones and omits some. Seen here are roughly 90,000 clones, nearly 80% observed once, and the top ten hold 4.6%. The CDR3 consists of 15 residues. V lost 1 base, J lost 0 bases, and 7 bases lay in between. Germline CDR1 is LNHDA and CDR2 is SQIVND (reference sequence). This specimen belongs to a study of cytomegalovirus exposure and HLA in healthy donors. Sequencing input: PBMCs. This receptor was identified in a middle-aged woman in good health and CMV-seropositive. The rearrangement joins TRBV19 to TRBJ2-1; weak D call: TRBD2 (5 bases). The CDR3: CASSIGESSYNEQFF. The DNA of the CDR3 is TGTGCCAGTAGTATAGGGGAGAGCTCCTACAATGAGCAGTTCTTC.